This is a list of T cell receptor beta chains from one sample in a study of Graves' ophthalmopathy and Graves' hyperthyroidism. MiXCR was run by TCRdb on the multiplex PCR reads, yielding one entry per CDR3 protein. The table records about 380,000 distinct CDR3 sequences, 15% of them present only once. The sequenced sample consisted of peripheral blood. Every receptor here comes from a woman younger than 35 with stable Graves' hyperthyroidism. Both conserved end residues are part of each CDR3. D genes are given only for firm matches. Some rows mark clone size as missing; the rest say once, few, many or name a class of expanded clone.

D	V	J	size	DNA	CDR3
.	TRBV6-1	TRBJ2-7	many	TGTGCCAGCAGTGAACTGCGTGGCTACGAGCAGTACTTC	CASSELRGYEQYF
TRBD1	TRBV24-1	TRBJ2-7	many	TGTGCCACCAGTACAACCCAGGGGGACAGGGTACCCTACGAGCAGTACTTC	CATSTTQGDRVPYEQYF
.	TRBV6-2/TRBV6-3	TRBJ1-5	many	TGTGCCAGCAGTTACGAGCTCCGCGGGGGAGGGAATCAGCCCCAGCATTTT	CASSYELRGGGNQPQHF
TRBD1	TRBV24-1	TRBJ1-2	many	TGTGCCACCAGTGACCTTACAGGGGACTATGGCTACACCTTC	CATSDLTGDYGYTF
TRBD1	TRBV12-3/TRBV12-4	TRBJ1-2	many	TGTGCCAGCCGACCGACAGGGCGCGGCTACACCTTC	CASRPTGRGYTF
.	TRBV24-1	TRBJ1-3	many	TGTGCCACCAGTGATCCCCCGGGAAACACCATATATTTT	CATSDPPGNTIYF
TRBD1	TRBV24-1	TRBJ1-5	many	TGTGCCACCAGTGATTTGCAACCAGGGGGCGGGCAGCCCCAGCATTTT	CATSDLQPGGGQPQHF
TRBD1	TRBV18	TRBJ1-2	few	TGTGCCAGCTCACCGAAGACAGGGGAGGTTGGCTACACCTTC	CASSPKTGEVGYTF
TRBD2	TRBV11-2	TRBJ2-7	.	TGTGCCAGCAGCTCCTACCTAGCGGGGGGCTCCTACGAGCAGTACTTC	CASSSYLAGGSYEQYF
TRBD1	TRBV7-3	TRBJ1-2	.	TGTGCCAGCAGCCCTGGGACAGGACATAACTATGGCTACACCTTC	CASSPGTGHNYGYTF
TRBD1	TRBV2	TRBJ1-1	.	TGTGCCAGCAGTGTAATAGGGGGCATATCAAACACTGAAGCTTTCTTT	CASSVIGGISNTEAFF
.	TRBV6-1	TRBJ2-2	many	TGTGCCAACAGGGTTAACGAGTACACCGGGGAGCTGTTTTTT	CANRVNEYTGELFF
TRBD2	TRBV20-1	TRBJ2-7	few	TGCAGTGCCATGGAGCGGGGGGGCGTCGAGCAGTACTTC	CSAMERGGVEQYF
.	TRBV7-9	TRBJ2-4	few	TGTGCCAGCAGCTCGTCTAGTCATCCCCAAGGGGACATTAAGTACTTC	CASSSSSHPQGDIKYF
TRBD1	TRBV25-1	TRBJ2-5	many	TGTGCCAGCAGTGCCTACAGGGGCCAAGAGACCCAGTACTTC	CASSAYRGQETQYF
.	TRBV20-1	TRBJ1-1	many	TGCAGTGCTAGGGGGGGGGCGAACACTGAAGCTTTCTTT	CSARGGANTEAFF
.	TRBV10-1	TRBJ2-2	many	TGCGCCAGCAGTGAGTATGGATTCACCGGGGAGCTGTTTTTT	CASSEYGFTGELFF
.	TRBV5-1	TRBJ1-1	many	TGCGCCAGCAGCGCCGGACAACTTGAGGGAGCTTTCTTT	CASSAGQLEGAFF
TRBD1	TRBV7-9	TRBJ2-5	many	TGTGCCAGCAGCCCAGTGGGGACAGGGTCACAAGAGACCCAGTACTTC	CASSPVGTGSQETQYF
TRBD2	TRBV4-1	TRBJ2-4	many	TGCGCCAGCAGCCAAGAGCGGGGGAACATTCAGTACTTC	CASSQERGNIQYF
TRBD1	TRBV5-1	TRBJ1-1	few	TGCGCCAGCAGCACCTCCGGGACAGGGGAAGCTTTCTTT	CASSTSGTGEAFF
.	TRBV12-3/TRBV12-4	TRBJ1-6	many	TGTGCCAGCAGTTTAAGCGGTAGGCCCCTCCACTTT	CASSLSGRPLHF
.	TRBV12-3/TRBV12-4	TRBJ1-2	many	TGTGCCAGCAGTTTCTCCGGCAGGGGTACCGTCTACACCTTC	CASSFSGRGTVYTF
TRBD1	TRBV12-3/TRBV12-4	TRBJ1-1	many	TGTGCCAGCAGTTACGGACAGGGGCGGGGTGAAGCTTTCTTT	CASSYGQGRGEAFF
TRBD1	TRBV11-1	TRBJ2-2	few	TGTGCCAGCAGGTTCCTACAGGGGATACGGAACACCGGGGAGCTGTTTTTT	CASRFLQGIRNTGELFF
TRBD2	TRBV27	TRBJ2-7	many	TGTGCCAGCAGTGGGGGGGGACGGGCAAACGAGCAGTACTTC	CASSGGGRANEQYF
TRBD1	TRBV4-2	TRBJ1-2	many	TGTGCCAGCAGCCAAGTCTCGCGGACAGGGGACCATGGCTACACCTTC	CASSQVSRTGDHGYTF
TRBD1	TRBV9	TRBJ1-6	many	TGTGCCAGCAGCGTCGACAGGGGAAATTCACCCCTCCACTTT	CASSVDRGNSPLHF
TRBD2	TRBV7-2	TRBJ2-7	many	TGTGCCAGCAGCGTGACTAGCGGATCCTACGAGCAGTACTTC	CASSVTSGSYEQYF
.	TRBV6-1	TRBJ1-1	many	TGTGCCAGCATTCCGGCCAGGGGAACGAACACTGAAGCTTTCTTT	CASIPARGTNTEAFF
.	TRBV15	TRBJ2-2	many	TGTGCCACCAGCAGAGATTTTACCGGGGAGCTGTTTTTT	CATSRDFTGELFF
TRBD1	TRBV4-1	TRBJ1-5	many	TGCGCCAGCACCCCCACTTGGGGACAGGGCAATCAGCCCCAGCATTTT	CASTPTWGQGNQPQHF
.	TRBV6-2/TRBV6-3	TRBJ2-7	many	TGTGCCAGCAGTTCCCCCACGGGGCACTCCTACGAGCAGTACTTC	CASSSPTGHSYEQYF
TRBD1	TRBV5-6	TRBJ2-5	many	TGTGCCAGCAGCGGGGGACAGAGGTACCAAGAGACCCAGTACTTC	CASSGGQRYQETQYF
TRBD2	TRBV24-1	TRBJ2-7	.	TGTGCCACCAGTGATTCGAGCGGGAGCATCCACGAGCAGTACTTC	CATSDSSGSIHEQYF
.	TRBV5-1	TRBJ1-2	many	TGCGCCAGCAGCATGACACAGGGACGAGTGTATGGCTACACCTTC	CASSMTQGRVYGYTF
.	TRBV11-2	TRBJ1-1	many	TGTGCCAGCAGCTTAGAAAACCCTCGAGGGACTGAAGCTTTCTTT	CASSLENPRGTEAFF
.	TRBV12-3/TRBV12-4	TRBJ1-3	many	TGTGCCAGCAGGACCCTAGAGGGAACTGGAAACACCATATATTTT	CASRTLEGTGNTIYF
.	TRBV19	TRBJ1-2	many	TGTGCCAGTAGTATCGGAGGGACACGAAACCACTATGGCTACACCTTC	CASSIGGTRNHYGYTF
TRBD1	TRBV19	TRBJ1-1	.	TGTGCCAGTAGTAGCGGGGGACAGCGAAACACTGAAGCTTTCTTT	CASSSGGQRNTEAFF
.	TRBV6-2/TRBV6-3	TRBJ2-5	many	TGTGCCAGCAGTTACCTTTCCGAGACCCAGTACTTC	CASSYLSETQYF
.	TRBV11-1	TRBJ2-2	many	TGTGCCAGCAGCTTAGGCCCGGGGAAGGGTACCGGGGAGCTGTTTTTT	CASSLGPGKGTGELFF
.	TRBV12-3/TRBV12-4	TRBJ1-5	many	TGTGCCAGCAGCGGCCAGTTCAATCAGCCCCAGCATTTT	CASSGQFNQPQHF
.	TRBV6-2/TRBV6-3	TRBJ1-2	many	TGTGCCACAAACCGGGACACCGACTATGGCTACACCTTC	CATNRDTDYGYTF
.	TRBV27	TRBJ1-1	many	TGTGCCAGCTGCTCGCGGCAGCTGAACACTGAAGCTTTCTTT	CASCSRQLNTEAFF
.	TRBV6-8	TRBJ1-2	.	TGTGCCAGCGTCCAGGGTGGGGATGGCTACACCTTC	CASVQGGDGYTF
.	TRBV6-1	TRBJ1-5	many	TGTGCCAGCAGCCCCGCCGGTGCTCAGCCCCAGCATTTT	CASSPAGAQPQHF
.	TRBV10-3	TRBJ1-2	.	TGTGCCATCAGTGAGTCGGCGGGGCGGGAACTTAACTATGGCTACACCTTC	CAISESAGRELNYGYTF
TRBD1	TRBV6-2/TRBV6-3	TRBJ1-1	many	TGTGCCAGCAGCCGGACAGGTGAAGCTTTCTTT	CASSRTGEAFF
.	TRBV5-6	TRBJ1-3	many	TGTGCCAGCAGCTTGACTGTCAGGGGTTCTGGAAACACCATATATTTT	CASSLTVRGSGNTIYF
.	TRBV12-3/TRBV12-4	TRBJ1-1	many	TGTGCCAGCAGTTTAAAAGGGGAGTTGGGCACTGAAGCTTTCTTT	CASSLKGELGTEAFF
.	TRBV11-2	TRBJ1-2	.	TGTGCCAGCAGCACCGTGAAGGGGGTCCGTTATGGCTACACCTTC	CASSTVKGVRYGYTF
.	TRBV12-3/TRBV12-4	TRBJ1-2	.	TGTGCCAGCAGTTACGAACAGCTTCAGTATGGCTACACCTTC	CASSYEQLQYGYTF